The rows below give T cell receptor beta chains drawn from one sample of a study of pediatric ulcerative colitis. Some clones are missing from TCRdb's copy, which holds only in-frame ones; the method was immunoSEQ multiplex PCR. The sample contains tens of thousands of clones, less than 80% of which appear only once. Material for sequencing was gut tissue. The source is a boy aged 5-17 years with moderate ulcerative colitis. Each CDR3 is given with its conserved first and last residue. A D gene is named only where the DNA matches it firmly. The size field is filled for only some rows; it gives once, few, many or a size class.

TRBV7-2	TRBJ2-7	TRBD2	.	TGTGCCAGCAGCTTAATAGCGGGGGGGTCCTACGAGCAGTACTTC	CASSLIAGGSYEQYF
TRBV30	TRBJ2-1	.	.	TGTGCCTGGAGTAAGAGTCACAATGAGCAGTTCTTC	CAWSKSHNEQFF
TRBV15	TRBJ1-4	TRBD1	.	TGTGCCACCAGCAGGGACAGGACAACTAATGAAAAACTGTTTTTT	CATSRDRTTNEKLFF
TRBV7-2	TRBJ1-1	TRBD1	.	TGTGCCAGCAGCTTGGGACAGGGTCGGACTGAAGCTTTCTTT	CASSLGQGRTEAFF
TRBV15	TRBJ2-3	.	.	TGTGCCACCAGCAGAGTCTTGGTTCGCCTCCAGGGGACAGATACGCAGTATTTT	CATSRVLVRLQGTDTQYF
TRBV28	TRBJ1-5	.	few	TGTGCCAGCAGCGGTCGCCAGGGAAGGCAGCCCCAGCATTTT	CASSGRQGRQPQHF
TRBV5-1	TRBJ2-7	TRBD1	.	TGCGCCAGCAGCTTGGGTTCAGGGGGCAATTCCTACGAGCAGTACTTC	CASSLGSGGNSYEQYF
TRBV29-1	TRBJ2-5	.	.	TGCAGCGCTTTGGGGAGGCTGTGGGTCCAAGAGACCCAGTACTTC	CSALGRLWVQETQYF
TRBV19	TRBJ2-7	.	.	TGTGCCAGTACTAGTAGTGGCGACTCCTACGAGCAGTACTTC	CASTSSGDSYEQYF
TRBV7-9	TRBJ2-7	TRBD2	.	TGTGCCAGCAGCCCCGGACTAGCGGGAGGGCGGGACTACGAGCAGTACTTC	CASSPGLAGGRDYEQYF